This TCR beta chain was recovered during a study of identical twins. TCRdb itself ran the 5' RACE reads through MiXCR, one entry per CDR3 protein. The data hold roughly 690,000 distinct CDR3 sequences, with around 20% observed a single time. Germline lookup yields CDR1 SGHTA and CDR2 FQGNSA. Trimming at V came to 5 bases and at J to 6 bases, leaving 10 bases not matched to a gene. This CDR3 is built from 15 residues. In addition, the sample was reused for a study of T cells expressing NK-cell markers.

The sequencing input was PBMCs. The receptor's source is a woman aged 18-29 years in good health. The V and J genes are TRBV7-2 and TRBJ2-1; 7 nucleotides match TRBD1. The CDR3 protein is CASSMRQGSGNEQFF. DNA of the CDR3: TGTGCCAGCAGCATGAGACAGGGTTCGGGCAATGAGCAGTTCTTC.